These 25 T cell receptor beta chains came from one sample sequenced in a study of shared clonotypes between healthy human individuals. Sequenced by immunoSEQ multiplex PCR; TCRdb stores in-frame clones only, minus some. This repertoire shows 1,500,000 or so clones, approximately 98.5% found once; its top ten account for approximately 0.4%. Specimen: naive CD4+ T cells sorted from blood. Subset denoted: CD45RA+ positively selected. These receptors were collected from a man younger than 40 in good health.

This clone is a singleton in its sample. The V call is TRBV27, the J call TRBJ2-5, with no clear D. From germline, CDR1 is MNHEY and CDR2 SMNVEV (reference sequence). V was clipped by 5 bases and J by 4 bases, with 11 bases between them. The CDR3 is 13 residues long. The CDR3 DNA is TGTGCCAGCAGTGTCCGGTCGGGAGAGACCCAGTACTTC. It specifies CASSVRSGETQYF.

This rearrangement joins TRBV29-1 to TRBJ2-1; 9 bases match TRBD2. The ends lost 0 bases at V and 4 bases at J; junction bases unmatched: 16. From germline, CDR1 is SQVTM and CDR2 ANQGSEA. The CDR3 extends over 19 amino acids. The CDR3 protein is CSVEDQPPSGSGRYNEQFF. For the CDR3, the DNA is TGCAGCGTTGAAGATCAGCCCCCTTCCGGCAGCGGGAGGTACAATGAGCAGTTCTTC.

The rearrangement uses TRBV7-2 and TRBJ2-3; tentatively, D is TRBD1 or TRBD2 (6 bases each). The CDR3 sequence is 15 residues long. Trimming removed 7 bases from V and 3 bases from J, with 17 bases in between. Germline V CDR1 and CDR2: SGHTA, FQGNSA. CDR3 coding DNA: TGTGCCAGCACCTTGGGGGGCCACCGGACAGATACGCAGTATTTT. Its translation is CASTLGGHRTDTQYF.

This chain connects TRBV7-2 to TRBJ2-7; D is ambiguous. The CDR3 spans 16 residues. Looked up from germline, CDR1 is SGHTA and CDR2 is FQGNSA. Deletions cut 5 bases from V and 1 base from J, with 18 bases between. CDR3 in DNA: TGTGCCAGCAGCCCCAGCCTGGCTATGTGGTCCTACGAGCAGTACTTC. This sequence encodes CASSPSLAMWSYEQYF.

This chain links TRBV5-4 with TRBJ2-7, with 11 bases identical to TRBD2. Germline CDR1 SGHNT, CDR2 YYREEE (reference sequence). Trimming at V came to 4 bases and at J to 3 bases, leaving 15 bases not matched to a gene. The CDR3 runs to 18 residues. CDR3 sequence: CASSPGGLAAQKGYEQYF. CDR3 nucleotides: TGTGCCAGCAGCCCTGGGGGACTAGCGGCCCAAAAAGGCTACGAGCAGTACTTC.

This clone was seen only once. The chain combines TRBV5-8 with TRBJ2-7; D unresolved. Germline loops: CDR1 SGHTS, CDR2 YDEGEE. The CDR3 runs to 13 residues. Trimming cost V 4 bases and J 5 bases, with 13 bases left between them. The CDR3 DNA follows: TGTGCCAGCAGCCACTGGCTGGGGAACGAGCAGTACTTC. As protein: CASSHWLGNEQYF.

The chain employs TRBV7-8 and TRBJ1-4; 11 nucleotides line up with TRBD1. The V and J ends lost 0 bases and 5 bases, in that order; junction bases with no gene match: 5. The CDR3 runs 17 residues. Germline V gene lookup returns CDR1 SGHVS and CDR2 FQNEAQ. The CDR3 DNA sequence: TGTGCCAGCAGCTTAGCAAGGGGGGACAGGGGGAATGAAAAACTGTTTTTT. It specifies CASSLARGDRGNEKLFF.

The CDR3 protein is CASSLDTGGTEAFF. The CDR3 region has the DNA TGTGCCAGCAGCTTAGACACAGGGGGCACTGAAGCTTTCTTT. The V and J genes are TRBV11-2 and TRBJ1-1, with TRBD1 matching over 8 bases. This CDR3 has 14 residues. Germline trimming cut 0 bases from V and 4 bases from J; bases unmatched to any gene: 1. Germline values: CDR1 SGHAT, CDR2 FQNNGV.

The V gene is TRBV10-3, the J gene TRBJ1-1, with D perhaps TRBD1 (5 bases). The CDR3 runs 10 residues. Germline assignment: CDR1 ENHRY and CDR2 SYGVKD. With 9 bases removed from V and 3 bases from J, the gap between germline ends came to 5 bases. The CDR3 DNA follows: TGTGCCATGGGGGACACTGAAGCTTTCTTT. Residues: CAMGDTEAFF.

The gene calls are TRBV6-1 and TRBJ2-7; D not certain. Germline assignment: CDR1 MNHNS and CDR2 SASEGT. The germline V and J ends were trimmed by 1 base and 5 bases, with 9 bases remaining between them. The CDR3 is made up of 13 amino acids. The CDR3 DNA follows: TGTGCCAGCAGTGAAGGGCCGTTACACGAGCAGTACTTC. Translated, it gives CASSEGPLHEQYF.

This chain uses TRBV10-3 with TRBJ2-7, with 8 bases that match TRBD1. Unmatched junction bases numbered 8, after V lost 6 bases and J lost 1 base. CDR1 ENHRY and CDR2 SYGVKD come from the germline V gene. This CDR3 contains 15 residues. The CDR3 region is CAIRIGQGVSYEQYF. The CDR3, as DNA: TGTGCCATCAGAATAGGACAGGGAGTATCCTACGAGCAGTACTTC.

This clone was seen once. The same CDR3 is also encoded by other DNA sequences in this sample. J is TRBJ2-7 and V is TRBV9; 11 nucleotides align to TRBD1. The CDR3 runs 14 residues. Germline CDR1 reads SGDLS; CDR2 reads YYNGEE. J gave up 4 bases and V 4 bases, and 4 bases lay outside the gene matches. DNA for the CDR3: TGTGCCAGCAGCCCCGGACAGGGGGCTTACGAGCAGTACTTC. It codes for CASSPGQGAYEQYF.

The chain joins TRBV5-1 to TRBJ1-1; D is unclear. The CDR3 runs to 14 residues. Germline assignment: CDR1 SGHRS and CDR2 YFSETQ. Deletions cut 4 bases from V and 0 bases from J, with 10 bases between. The CDR3 sequence: CASSLTLMNTEAFF. The CDR3 DNA is TGCGCCAGCAGCCTCACCCTTATGAACACTGAAGCTTTCTTT. Drawing the rest from reference TRBV5-1 and TRBJ1-1, the complete variable domain is KAGVTQTPRYLIKTRGQQVTLSCSPISGHRSVSWYQQTPGQGLQFLFEYFSETQRNKGNFPGRFSGRQFSNSRSEMNVSTLELGDSALYLCASSLTLMNTEAFFGQGTRLTVV.

This chain connects TRBV12-5 to TRBJ1-3, with D uncertain. The CDR3 length is 14 residues. V was shortened by 1 base and J by 4 bases, with 8 bases between the two germline ends. Germline lookup yields CDR1 LGHNT and CDR2 FRNRAP. In DNA form, the CDR3 reads TGTGCTAGTGGTTTGGATCCGGCAGGAAACACCATATATTTT. Its protein product is CASGLDPAGNTIYF.

The chain combines TRBV2 with TRBJ1-1; the D is unclear. CDR1 is SNHLY and CDR2 is FYNNEI in the germline V gene. Deletions cut 8 bases from V and 8 bases from J, with 15 bases between. The CDR3 has 12 amino acids. The CDR3 DNA is TGTGCCAGCGGAGGGCAGGTCAAAGAAGCTTTCTTT. This encodes CASGGQVKEAFF. Filled out from reference TRBV2 and TRBJ1-1, the complete variable domain reads EPEVTQTPSHQVTQMGQEVILRCVPISNHLYFYWYRQILGQKVEFLVSFYNNEISEKSEIFDDQFSVERPDGSNFTLKIRSTKLEDSAMYFCASGGQVKEAFFGQGTRLTVV.

The gene calls are TRBV5-1 and TRBJ2-5; 10 bases map to TRBD2. Trimming cost V 0 bases and J 7 bases; bases outside gene matches: 6. CDR3 length equals 15 residues. Germline lookup yields CDR1 SGHRS and CDR2 YFSETQ. CDR3 region: CASSLATSGAGTQYF. The CDR3 region has the DNA TGCGCCAGCAGCTTGGCTACTAGCGGGGCTGGGACCCAGTACTTC.

The chain recombines TRBV7-9 with TRBJ2-4; no definite D call. Trimming shortened V by 0 bases and J by 2 bases, and 14 bases separated the two germline ends. CDR1 and CDR2 from the germline V gene are SEHNR and FQNEAQ (reference sequence). The CDR3 has 17 residues. DNA for the CDR3: TGTGCCAGCAGCTTAGCGGGGAAACTACGAACCAAAAACATTCAGTACTTC. Its protein product is CASSLAGKLRTKNIQYF.

The chain joins TRBV18 to TRBJ2-2, with 11 bases aligning to TRBD2. With V trimmed by 1 base and J by 5 bases, 9 bases remained unmatched. The V gene's germline CDR1 is KGHSH and CDR2 LQKENI. The CDR3 is 18 amino acids. The CDR3 coding sequence is TGTGCCAGCTCACCACTCTCACGGACTAGCGGGTTAACCGGGGAGCTGTTTTTT. Translated: CASSPLSRTSGLTGELFF. Supplemented by reference TRBV18 and TRBJ2-2, the full variable domain reads NAGVMQNPRHLVRRRGQEARLRCSPMKGHSHVYWYRQLPEEGLKFMVYLQKENIIDESGMPKERFSAEFPKEGPSILRIQQVVRGDSAAYFCASSPLSRTSGLTGELFFGEGSRLTVL.

A word on this clone: Additional DNA sequences in this sample encode the identical CDR3. This rearrangement joins TRBV28 to TRBJ2-5; no clear D. Germline CDR1 reads MDHEN; CDR2 reads SYDVKM. This CDR3 has 11 amino acids. Trimming shortened V by 5 bases and J by 4 bases, and 5 bases separated the two germline ends. CDR3 coding DNA: TGTGCCAGCAGTCTCTCAGAGACCCAGTACTTC. Residues: CASSLSETQYF. The entire variable domain, with the rest obtained from reference TRBV28 and TRBJ2-5, is as follows: DVKVTQSSRYLVKRTGEKVFLECVQDMDHENMFWYRQDPGLGLRLIYFSYDVKMKEKGDIPEGYSVSREKKERFSLILESASTNQTSMYLCASSLSETQYFGPGTRLLVL.

V and J are TRBV5-6 and TRBJ2-3; D is undetermined. This CDR3 is 15 amino acids long. Germline V gives CDR1 SGHDT, CDR2 YYEEEE. V was cut by 0 bases and J by 1 base, with 9 bases left in between. CDR3 DNA sequence: TGTGCCAGCAGCTTGGGTAGGGTGCGCACAGATACGCAGTATTTT. Protein sequence: CASSLGRVRTDTQYF.

The CDR3 reads CASSERTGGEKLFF. CDR3 nucleotide sequence: TGTGCCAGCAGTGAGAGGACAGGTGGGGAAAAACTGTTTTTT. The V call is TRBV2, the J call TRBJ1-4; TRBD1 matches 7 bases. Trimming removed 3 bases from V and 8 bases from J; junction bases left unmatched: 6. Per the germline V gene, CDR1 is SNHLY and CDR2 is FYNNEI. The CDR3 runs 14 residues.

Details on this clone: Distinct nucleotide sequences in the sample also encode this CDR3. This chain links TRBV5-1 with TRBJ2-1; D uncertain. This CDR3 is 15 amino acids long. Looked up from germline, CDR1 is SGHRS and CDR2 is YFSETQ. The V and J ends lost 0 bases and 1 base respectively, with 8 bases between them. The CDR3 sequence: CASSLDRSSYNEQFF. Written as DNA, the CDR3 is TGCGCCAGCAGCTTGGATCGGTCGTCCTACAATGAGCAGTTCTTC.

The chain links TRBV18 to TRBJ1-2; TRBD1 agrees at 7 bases. Germline V CDR1 and CDR2: KGHSH, LQKENI. The CDR3 loop spans 14 amino acids. The V segment lost 5 bases and the J segment 0 bases; nucleotides outside the gene matches: 3. CDR3 protein: CASSLTGTNYGYTF. CDR3 in DNA: TGTGCCAGCTCATTGACAGGGACTAACTATGGCTACACCTTC.

This clone was observed once. This chain links TRBV2 with TRBJ1-1; D is uncertain. The CDR3 is 13 amino acids. Trimming stripped 2 bases from V and 1 base from J, with 5 bases between. Germline V CDR1 and CDR2: SNHLY, FYNNEI. The CDR3 protein is CASSEQSNTEAFF. CDR3 sequence (DNA): TGTGCCAGCAGTGAACAGTCGAACACTGAAGCTTTCTTT.

The rearrangement links TRBV4-1 to TRBJ2-3; D might be TRBD2 (5 bases). Trimming removed 4 bases from V and 6 bases from J, with 11 bases in between. CDR3 length: 13 residues. Germline CDR1 is MGHRA and CDR2 is YSYEKL. The CDR3 DNA reads as TGCGCCAGCAGCCGAATCGGCGGGGATACGCAGTATTTT. This codes for CASSRIGGDTQYF.